This T cell receptor beta chain emerged from a study of PD-1 blockade in mismatch repair-deficient tumors. Points from the study as a whole: Tumor-resident clones, often undetectable pretreatment in blood, expanded then contracted after pembrolizumab.

The germline CDR1 and CDR2 sequences are GTSNPN and SVGIG (reference sequence). CDR3 length: 10 residues. V lost 4 bases and J lost 5, with 5 bases in between. As for this clone: Its specificity is unknown.

Clones were read by immunoSEQ multiplex PCR, and TCRdb kept only the in-frame ones, dropping some. The sample contains 100,000 to 150,000 clones, more than 85% of which appear only once. The origin of this receptor is an adult with mismatch repair-deficient cancer. Sequences were derived from peripheral blood, sampled 44 weeks after starting pembrolizumab. This chain connects TRBV30 to TRBJ1-2; D unclear. The CDR3 DNA reads TGTGCCTGGAAAACGTATGGCTACACCTTC. This sequence encodes CAWKTYGYTF. Looking up the rest from reference TRBV30 and TRBJ1-2 gives the full variable domain: SQTIHQWPATLVQPVGSPLSLECTVEGTSNPNLYWYRQAAGRGLQLLFYSVGIGQISSEVPQNLSASRPQDRQFILSSKKLLLSDSGFYLCAWKTYGYTFGSGTRLTVV.